The next 9 T cell receptor beta chains were all read from a single sample in a study of T-cell memory formation after mild COVID-19. Each CDR3 protein gets one entry after TCRdb re-called the 5' RACE reads with MiXCR. The sample has 140,000 or so distinct CDR3 sequences, about 5.5% seen once. Sequencing input: PBMCs or a T cell subset sorted from them (not recorded which). All receptors derive from an adult woman who had mild COVID-19 (a few samples of this study predate the infection). Cell type and time point are not known.

This clonotype has just a few counts. In nucleotides, the CDR3 is TGTGCCAGCAGTTTATTAGGCGATGGCTACACCTTC. Translating gives CASSLLGDGYTF. The rearrangement links TRBV12-3 or TRBV12-4 to TRBJ1-2; D unresolved. This CDR3 has 12 amino acids. Trimming cost V 2 bases and J 6 bases, with 7 bases left between them.

The gene calls are TRBV15 and TRBJ2-3; D perhaps matches TRBD1 (6 bases). Per the germline V gene, CDR1 is LNHNV and CDR2 is YYDKDF (reference sequence). CDR3 length equals 17 residues. V lost 0 bases, J lost 0 bases, and 13 bases lay in between. The CDR3: CATSRDGAGESTDTQYF. CDR3 bases: TGTGCCACCAGCAGAGATGGGGCAGGGGAGAGCACAGATACGCAGTATTTT.

Many counts were recorded for this clonotype. The chain couples TRBV5-1 to TRBJ1-5; no definite D call. Germline CDR1 is SGHRS and CDR2 is YFSETQ. This CDR3 has 10 residues. V gave up 7 bases and J gave up 4 bases, with 3 bases separating them. The CDR3 loop is CASLNQPQHF. For the CDR3, the DNA is TGCGCCAGCCTTAATCAGCCCCAGCATTTT.

This clonotype was picked up a small number of times. The chain recombines TRBV5-4 with TRBJ1-3; a possible D gene is TRBD1 (5 bases). V was trimmed by 0 bases and J by 3 bases, leaving 13 bases between them. Germline values: CDR1 SGHNT, CDR2 YYREEE (reference sequence). The CDR3 contains 16 residues. The CDR3 loop reads CASSLELGHSGNTIYF. The CDR3 nucleotides are TGTGCCAGCAGCTTGGAGCTGGGGCATAGTGGAAACACCATATATTTT. The full variable domain, with the rest looked up from reference TRBV5-4 and TRBJ1-3, is ETGVTQSPTHLIKTRGQQVTLRCSSQSGHNTVSWYQQALGQGPQFIFQYYREEENGRGNFPPRFSGLQFPNYSSELNVNALELDDSALYLCASSLELGHSGNTIYFGEGSWLTVV.

This clonotype was counted ten times or more. The genes are TRBV30 and TRBJ1-1; D remains unclear. This CDR3 contains 11 residues. V lost 3 bases to trimming and J lost 3 bases, with 5 bases between them. Germline CDR1 is GTSNPN and CDR2 is SVGIG (reference sequence). The CDR3 sequence is CAWRYYTEAFF. In DNA, the CDR3 is TGTGCCTGGAGGTACTACACTGAAGCTTTCTTT.

This clonotype was picked up many times. The chain couples TRBV24-1 to TRBJ2-6, with TRBD1 matching over 7 bases. V lost 3 bases, J lost 2 bases, and 6 bases stayed unmatched. The CDR3 extends over 17 amino acids. CDR1 is KGHDR, CDR2 SFDVKD, per germline. The CDR3 DNA reads as TGTGCCACCAGTGATCAGCGAGACAGGGCTGGGGCCAACGTCCTGACTTTC. Translating it yields CATSDQRDRAGANVLTF.

Many counts were recorded for this clonotype. CDR3 in DNA: TGCGCCAGCAGCTTGTCTCGCTACACCTTC. Its protein is CASSLSRYTF. This rearrangement joins TRBV5-1 to TRBJ1-2; D remains unclear. Per germline, CDR1 SGHRS and CDR2 YFSETQ. CDR3 length: 10 residues. Trimming stripped 1 base from V and 9 bases from J, with 4 bases between.

The J gene is TRBJ1-4, the V gene TRBV4-1; D is undetermined. V shed 0 bases and J shed 9 bases, with 14 bases lying between them. CDR1 is MGHRA and CDR2 is YSYEKL in the germline V gene. The CDR3 spans 15 residues. The CDR3 bases are TGCGCCAGCAGCCAAGACGACTACACACCAAAAAAACTGTTTTTT. Protein product: CASSQDDYTPKKLFF.

In nucleotides, the CDR3 is TGTGCCAGCAGTTACGGGCAGTTCACAGATACGCAGTATTTT. Amino acids: CASSYGQFTDTQYF. The J gene is TRBJ2-3, the V gene TRBV6-2 or TRBV6-3; D is unresolved. The germline CDR1 and CDR2 sequences are MNHEY and SVGEGT. The V and J ends lost 2 bases and 2 bases respectively, with 8 bases between them. CDR3 size: 14 residues.